The sample holds many counts of the clone carrying this TCR beta chain. Its antigen remains unknown. The data derive from a study of CD8+CD57+ T cells in acquired aplastic anemia. As for the study in general: The DNA of sorted CD4+ and CD8+ cells averaged around 3 ug. Study-wide results and caveats: Patients and controls had in common 25 to 30 CD8+ CDR3 sequences. Levels of CD8+ Simpson's diversity were not significantly distinct in patients versus controls.

The template for TCR beta VDJ and CDR3 sequence profiling was genomic DNA. TCRdb used MiXCR to reprocess the reads, holding one entry per CDR3 protein. The repertoire has 150,000 to 200,000 distinct CDR3 sequences, less than 60% of them found once; the top ten carry around 3.2%. V gave up 0 bases and J gave up 5 bases, with 7 bases separating them. This CDR3 spans 13 amino acids. The germline V gene has CDR1 MGHRA and CDR2 YSYEKL. The authors sequenced patients whose flow cytometry had shown CD8+CD57+ cell expansion. All patients were therapy-naive when blood was sampled. This chain connects TRBV4-1 to TRBJ1-1, with D uncertain. The source material was sorted CD4+, CD8+, or CD8+CD57+ T cells (not recorded which) from PBMCs. The TCR comes from a human donor with aplastic anemia. The CDR3 DNA sequence: TGCGCCAGCAGCCAAGAGTGGGAGACTGAAGCTTTCTTT. Protein product: CASSQEWETEAFF.